This T cell receptor beta chain was obtained from a study of CD8 T cells in ankylosing spondylitis (dated by TCRdb to about 2017). In terms of the full investigation: The study set out to find disease-linked TCR variants by profiling T cell receptor beta repertoires in ankylosing spondylitis patients and healthy donors. The whole study cohort included 108 healthy donors and under 30 ankylosing spondylitis patients. Peripheral blood was sampled, and synovial fluid was also collected from ankylosing spondylitis patients. Here is what the overall study found, with its caveats: Some motif variants were previously reported in synovial fluid and blood of reactive arthritis patients, suggesting common disease-initiation mechanisms. A CD8+ phenotype was shown by the disease-linked clones, which were found at relatively low frequencies in peripheral blood. Blood from ankylosing spondylitis patients appeared to be characterized by a TCR beta motif made up of about 8 highly homologous amino acid variants. Significant enrichment of the disease-linked clones was reported in matched synovial fluid samples from ankylosing spondylitis patients.

The germline V gene encodes CDR1 SEHNR and CDR2 FQNEAQ (reference sequence). From the cysteine up to the phenylalanine, the CDR3 has a length of 13 residues. Here the CDR3 DNA is all that survives: 39 bases in frame from base 1. The V and J ends are trimmed by 5 bases and 6 bases, leaving 13 bases between them. This clonotype has only a few counts. The clone's antigen remains unknown. No qualities accompany the bases; no much larger clone lies one base away. Instrument used: Illumina HiSeq 2500. Quantitative 5'-RACE with molecular barcodes was used to prepare TCR beta libraries. As for the authors' bioinformatics: A new computational method, built on a probabilistic model of VDJ rearrangement, was used to identify disease-linked TCR variants. The public reads were run again by TCRdb, first through fastp at Q25 and then through MiXCR, and only productive beta chains were kept. A single entry per CDR3 protein holds the most common genes and DNA from its merged rows. None of the V and J calls come from the authors' own analysis; TCRdb made them. The sample records fewer than 650,000 distinct CDR3 sequences, about 13% of which are singletons. In total, the top ten clones hold almost 7% of the sample.

Rearrangement joined TRBV7-9 to TRBJ2-5; a weak D assignment points to TRBD1 (6 bases agree). The specimen was blood, either unsorted or a sorted T cell fraction (not recorded which). The receptor was derived from a male donor with ankylosing spondylitis. In nucleotide form, the sequence is TGTGCCAGCAGCCAACAACAGGGACAGACCCAGTACTTC. The resulting protein is CASSQQQGQTQYF.